The clone carrying this TCR beta chain was recorded many times. Antigen unknown. This sample is drawn from a study of CD8+CD57+ T cells in acquired aplastic anemia. Across the whole study: DNA from sorted CD4+ and CD8+ cells averaged approximately 3.5 ug. There were roughly 9.8 million reads, on average, for CD4+ cells from healthy donors.

CDR3 length: 12 residues. Trimming took 5 bases from V and 8 from J, leaving 10 bases between them. Germline lookup yields CDR1 SGHVS and CDR2 FNYEAQ. CDR3 and TCR beta VDJ profiling relied on genomic DNA as the template. Each CDR3 protein is one row after TCRdb ran MiXCR on the reads. Of under 250,000 distinct CDR3 sequences in the sample, 34% were seen once. General observations from the study: Patients shared some 29 CD8+ CDR3 sequences with controls. Patients versus controls showed no significant CD8+ Simpson's diversity difference.

Input material: sorted CD4+, CD8+, or CD8+CD57+ T cells (not recorded which) from PBMCs. The chain employs TRBV7-6 and TRBJ1-3; D ambiguous. The receptor was derived from a human donor in good health, serving as a control. CDR3 sequence: CASSPPLDTIYF. Here the CDR3 DNA reads TGTGCCAGCAGCCCCCCGTTGGACACCATATATTTT.